These 13 T cell receptor beta chains originate from one sample sequenced in a study of blood T cells in healthy people across ages. A second PCR of 7 to 11 cycles used a sample-barcoded 5' primer and a J-beta primer mix. TCRdb redid the calling of the 5' RACE reads with MiXCR, one entry per CDR3 protein. The sample shows 850,000 to 950,000 distinct CDR3 sequences, more than 25% of them seen only once. The sequenced sample was blood. These receptors came from a woman over 75 in good health.

This rearrangement joins TRBV7-2 to TRBJ1-2; 9 bases agree with TRBD1. Trimming took 2 bases from V and 3 from J; bases not matched to a gene: 4. This CDR3 contains 15 residues. Germline lookup yields CDR1 SGHTA and CDR2 FQGNSA. The CDR3 region has the DNA TGTGCCAGCAGCTTACGAACAGGGGGCGACTATGGCTACACCTTC. It specifies CASSLRTGGDYGYTF. The full variable domain, its missing parts supplied by reference TRBV7-2 and TRBJ1-2, is GAGVSQSPSNKVTEKGKDVELRCDPISGHTALYWYRQSLGQGLEFLIYFQGNSAPDKSGLPSDRFSAERTGGSVSTLTIQRTQQEDSAVYLCASSLRTGGDYGYTFGSGTRLTVV.

This clonotype has at least ten counts. V and J are TRBV20-1 and TRBJ2-6; no clear D. Between the trimmed V and J ends, which lost 4 bases and 2 bases, there was a span of 12 bases. Per germline, CDR1 DFQATT and CDR2 SNEGSKA (reference sequence). The CDR3 runs 15 residues. This CDR3 reads CSATQAFPGANVLTF. CDR3 DNA: TGCAGTGCTACGCAGGCCTTCCCTGGGGCCAACGTCCTGACTTTC.

The J gene is TRBJ1-5, the V gene TRBV28; 7 nucleotides align to TRBD1. The ends lost 7 bases at V and 6 bases at J; junction bases unmatched: 3. The germline gives CDR1 MDHEN, CDR2 SYDVKM. The CDR3 loop spans 12 amino acids. CDR3 amino acids: CASKQGLQPQHF. The CDR3 coding sequence is TGTGCCAGCAAACAGGGGCTTCAGCCCCAGCATTTT.

As to this clonotype: A much larger clone lies a single base off, so this may be a read error. The chain uses TRBV4-3 and TRBJ2-1; D perhaps matches TRBD1 (5 bases). The J call may be faulty, since TRBJ2-7 better matches the DNA end. From germline, CDR1 is LGHNA and CDR2 YSLEER. This CDR3 has 15 residues. The CDR3 DNA reads TGCGCCAGCAGCCCGGACAAGAGCTCCTACAATGAGCAGTACTTC. Translation: CASSPDKSSYNEQYF.

This clonotype appeared many times. Written as DNA, the CDR3 is TGCAGCGTTGCAGGAGAGAGTCGAGCTTTCTTT. Residues: CSVAGESRAFF. The chain uses TRBV29-1 and TRBJ1-1, with D unresolved. V gave up 4 bases and J gave up 10 bases, with 13 bases separating them. The CDR3 loop spans 11 amino acids. Germline CDR1 and CDR2: SQVTM and ANQGSEA.

The chain recombines TRBV28 with TRBJ2-2, with 7 bases that match TRBD2. This CDR3 contains 16 residues. With V trimmed by 5 bases and J by 7 bases, 13 bases remained unmatched. Germline V lookup: CDR1 MDHEN, CDR2 SYDVKM. The CDR3 coding sequence is TGTGCCAGCAGTCGAAGCGGGGAGGCCCCGGGCGGGGAGCTGTTTTTT. Its protein product is CASSRSGEAPGGELFF.

This clonotype was recorded at least ten times. The V gene is TRBV4-3, the J gene TRBJ1-5; the D is unclear. Per germline, CDR1 LGHNA and CDR2 YSLEER. V was pared by 0 bases and J by 3 bases, with 15 bases between. The CDR3 has 17 amino acids. CDR3 in DNA: TGCGCCAGCAGCCAAGATGCGATCGGCGCCAACAATCAGCCCCAGCATTTT. Translation gives CASSQDAIGANNQPQHF.

This chain joins TRBV6-2 or TRBV6-3 and TRBJ2-5; no clear D. Germline CDR1 and CDR2: MNHEY and SVGEGT. Trimming stripped 6 bases from V and 2 bases from J, with 10 bases between. There are 13 residues in the CDR3. DNA for the CDR3: TGTGCCAGCAGCTCCCACGGGCAAGAGACCCAGTACTTC. Its protein product is CASSSHGQETQYF.

This clonotype was seen only a few times. The V gene is TRBV20-1, the J gene TRBJ1-4; maybe TRBD1 (5 bases). The CDR3 runs to 16 residues. The V end lost 0 bases, the J end lost 2 bases, and 13 bases lay between the germline ends. Germline-derived CDR1 and CDR2 are DFQATT and SNEGSKA (reference sequence). For the CDR3, the DNA is TGCAGTGCTAGAGAGTTGGGACGGACTACTAATGAAAAACTGTTTTTT. Its translation is CSARELGRTTNEKLFF.

Of note for this clonotype: Sequence at one end of the junction differs from germline and may be a read error. CDR3 sequence (DNA): TGTGCCGGCAGCCAAGGGCTCCAAGAGACCCAGTACTTC. Translating gives CAGSQGLQETQYF. V and J are TRBV3-1 and TRBJ2-7, with D unresolved. TRBJ2-5 explains the end of the DNA better; the J call may be wrong. This CDR3 has 13 residues. The germline V gene has CDR1 LGHDT and CDR2 YNNKEL (reference sequence).

The table lists this clonotype with many counts. The CDR3 DNA reads TGCAGTGCTAGTTCGGCAGGTGGGGAGCAGTACTTC. It yields the protein CSASSAGGEQYF. The rearrangement links TRBV20-1 to TRBJ2-7; D uncertain. The V and J ends lost 3 bases and 7 bases respectively, with 13 bases between them. CDR3 length: 12 residues. Germline assignment: CDR1 DFQATT and CDR2 SNEGSKA (reference sequence).

Many counts were recorded for this clonotype. This chain connects TRBV6-1 to TRBJ2-5; D is unresolved. V was trimmed by 5 bases and J by 5 bases, leaving 9 bases between them. The germline CDR1 and CDR2 sequences are MNHNS and SASEGT. CDR3 size: 12 residues. The DNA of the CDR3 is TGTGCCAGCAGTAGAACTTCGGAGACCCAGTACTTC. Amino acids: CASSRTSETQYF.

This clonotype was seen repeatedly, ten times or more. J is TRBJ2-7 and V is TRBV7-9; D is unclear. The V and J ends lost 10 bases and 1 base respectively, with 11 bases between them. Germline V lookup: CDR1 SEHNR, CDR2 FQNEAQ (reference sequence). The CDR3 runs to 12 residues. CDR3 in amino acids: CATRDGSYEQYF. The DNA of the CDR3 is TGTGCCACCCGCGACGGATCCTACGAGCAGTACTTC.